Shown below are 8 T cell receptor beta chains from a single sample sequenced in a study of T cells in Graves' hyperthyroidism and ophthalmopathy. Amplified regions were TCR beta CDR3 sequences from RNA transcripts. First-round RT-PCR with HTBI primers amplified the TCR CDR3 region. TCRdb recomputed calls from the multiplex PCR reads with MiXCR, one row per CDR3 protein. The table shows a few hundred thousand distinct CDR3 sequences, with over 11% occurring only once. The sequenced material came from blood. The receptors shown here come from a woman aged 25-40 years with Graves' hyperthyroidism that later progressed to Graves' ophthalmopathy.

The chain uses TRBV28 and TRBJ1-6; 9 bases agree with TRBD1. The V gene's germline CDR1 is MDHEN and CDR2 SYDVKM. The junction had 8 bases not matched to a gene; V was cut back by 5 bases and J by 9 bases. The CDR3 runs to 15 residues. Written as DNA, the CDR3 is TGTGCCAGCAGTGACGGGACAGGGAATCTTTCACCCCTCCACTTT. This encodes CASSDGTGNLSPLHF.

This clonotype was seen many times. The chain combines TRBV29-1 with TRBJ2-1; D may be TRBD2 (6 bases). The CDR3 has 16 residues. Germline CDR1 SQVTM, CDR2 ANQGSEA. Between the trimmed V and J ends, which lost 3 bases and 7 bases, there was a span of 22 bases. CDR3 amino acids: CSVEPMGTSPANEQFF. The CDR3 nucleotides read TGCAGCGTTGAGCCAATGGGGACTTCCCCCGCTAATGAGCAGTTCTTC.

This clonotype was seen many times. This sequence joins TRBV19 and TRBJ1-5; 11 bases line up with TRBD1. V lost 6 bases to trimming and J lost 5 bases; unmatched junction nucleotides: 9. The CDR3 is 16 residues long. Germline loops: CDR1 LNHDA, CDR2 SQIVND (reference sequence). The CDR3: CASRPRTGGYDQPQHF. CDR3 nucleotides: TGTGCCAGTAGACCCCGGACAGGGGGCTACGATCAGCCCCAGCATTTT.

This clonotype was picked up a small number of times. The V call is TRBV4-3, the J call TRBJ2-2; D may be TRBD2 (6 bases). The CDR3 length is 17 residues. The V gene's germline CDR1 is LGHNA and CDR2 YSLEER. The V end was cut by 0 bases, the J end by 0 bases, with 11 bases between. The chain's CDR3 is CASSQDPAGPNTGELFF. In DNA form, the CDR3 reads TGCGCCAGCAGCCAAGATCCGGCGGGACCGAACACCGGGGAGCTGTTTTTT.

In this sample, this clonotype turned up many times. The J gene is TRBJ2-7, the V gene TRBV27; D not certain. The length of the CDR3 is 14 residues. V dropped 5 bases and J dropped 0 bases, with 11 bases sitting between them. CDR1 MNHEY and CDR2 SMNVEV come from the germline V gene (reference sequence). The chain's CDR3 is CASSPMVGSYEQYF. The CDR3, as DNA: TGTGCCAGCAGTCCTATGGTCGGCTCCTACGAGCAGTACTTC.

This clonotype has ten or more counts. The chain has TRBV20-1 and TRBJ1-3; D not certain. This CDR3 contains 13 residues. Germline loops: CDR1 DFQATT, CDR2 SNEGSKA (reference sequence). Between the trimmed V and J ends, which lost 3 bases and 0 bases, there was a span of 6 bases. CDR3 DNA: TGCAGTGCTAGTGCCCCCTCTGGAAACACCATATATTTT. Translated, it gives CSASAPSGNTIYF.

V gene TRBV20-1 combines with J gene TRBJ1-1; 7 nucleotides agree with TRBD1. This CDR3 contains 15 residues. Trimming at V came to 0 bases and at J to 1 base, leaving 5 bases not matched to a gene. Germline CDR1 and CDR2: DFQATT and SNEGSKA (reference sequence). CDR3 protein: CSARDRGTRNTEAFF. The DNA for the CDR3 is TGCAGTGCTAGAGACAGGGGGACAAGGAACACTGAAGCTTTCTTT.

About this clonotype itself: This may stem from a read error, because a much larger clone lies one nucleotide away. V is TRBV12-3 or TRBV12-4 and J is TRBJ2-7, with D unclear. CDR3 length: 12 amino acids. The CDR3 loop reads CAGSSASYEQYF. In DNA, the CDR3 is TGTGCCGGCAGCTCGGCCTCCTACGAGCAGTACTTC.